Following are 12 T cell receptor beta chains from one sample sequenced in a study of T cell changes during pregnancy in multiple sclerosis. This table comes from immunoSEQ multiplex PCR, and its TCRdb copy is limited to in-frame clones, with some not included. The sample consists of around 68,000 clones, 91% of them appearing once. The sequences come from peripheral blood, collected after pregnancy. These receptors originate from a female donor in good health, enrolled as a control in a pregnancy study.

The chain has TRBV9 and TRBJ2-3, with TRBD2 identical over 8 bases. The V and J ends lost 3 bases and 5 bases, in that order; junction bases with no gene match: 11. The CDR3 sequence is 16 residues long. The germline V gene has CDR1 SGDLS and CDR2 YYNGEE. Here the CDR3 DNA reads TGTGCCAGCAGCGCCACATGGGGACTAGGACAAGATACGCAGTATTTT. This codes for CASSATWGLGQDTQYF.

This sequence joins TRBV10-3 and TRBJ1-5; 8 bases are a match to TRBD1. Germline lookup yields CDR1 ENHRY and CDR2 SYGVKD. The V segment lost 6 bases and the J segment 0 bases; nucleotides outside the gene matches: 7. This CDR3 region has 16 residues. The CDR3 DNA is TGTGCCATCAGCGCGACAGGGGAGTATAGCAATCAGCCCCAGCATTTT. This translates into CAISATGEYSNQPQHF.

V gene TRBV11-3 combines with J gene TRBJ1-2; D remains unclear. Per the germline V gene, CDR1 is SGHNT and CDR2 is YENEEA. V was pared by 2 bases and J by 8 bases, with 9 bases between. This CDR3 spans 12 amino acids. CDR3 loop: CASSLRSSGYTF. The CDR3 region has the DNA TGTGCCAGCAGCTTAAGGAGTAGCGGCTACACCTTC.

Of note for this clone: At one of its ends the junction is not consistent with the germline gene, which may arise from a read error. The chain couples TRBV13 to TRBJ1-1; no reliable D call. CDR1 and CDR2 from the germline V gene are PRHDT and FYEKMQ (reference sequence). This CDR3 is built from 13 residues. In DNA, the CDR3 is TGTGCCAGCAGCCTAGGTCGTGTCACTGAAGCTTTCTTT. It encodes CASSLGRVTEAFF.

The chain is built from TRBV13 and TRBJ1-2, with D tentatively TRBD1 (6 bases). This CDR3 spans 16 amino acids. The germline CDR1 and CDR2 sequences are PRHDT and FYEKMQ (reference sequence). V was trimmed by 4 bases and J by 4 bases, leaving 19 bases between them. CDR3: CASSSSLVGGGYGYTF. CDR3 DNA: TGTGCCAGCAGCTCCTCTCTCGTGGGAGGGGGCTATGGCTACACCTTC.

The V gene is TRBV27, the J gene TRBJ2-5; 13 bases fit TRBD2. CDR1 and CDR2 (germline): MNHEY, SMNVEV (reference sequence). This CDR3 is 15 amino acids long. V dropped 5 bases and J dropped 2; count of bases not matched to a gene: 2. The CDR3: CASSPGLAGQETQYF. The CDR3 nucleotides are TGTGCCAGCAGTCCGGGACTAGCGGGGCAAGAGACCCAGTACTTC.

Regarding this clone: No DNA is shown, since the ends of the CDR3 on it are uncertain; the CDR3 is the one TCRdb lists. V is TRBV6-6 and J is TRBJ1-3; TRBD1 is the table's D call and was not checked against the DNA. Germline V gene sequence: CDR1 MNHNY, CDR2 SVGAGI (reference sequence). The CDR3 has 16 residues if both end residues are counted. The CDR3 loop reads CASSTSGQASGNTIYF.

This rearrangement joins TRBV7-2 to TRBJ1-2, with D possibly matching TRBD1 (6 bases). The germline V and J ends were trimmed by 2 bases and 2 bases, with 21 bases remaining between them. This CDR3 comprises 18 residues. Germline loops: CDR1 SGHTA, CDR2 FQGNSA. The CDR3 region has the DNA TGTGCCAGCAGCTTAAGTCGGATTGGCAGAGGGGGAAACTATGGCTACACCTTC. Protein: CASSLSRIGRGGNYGYTF.

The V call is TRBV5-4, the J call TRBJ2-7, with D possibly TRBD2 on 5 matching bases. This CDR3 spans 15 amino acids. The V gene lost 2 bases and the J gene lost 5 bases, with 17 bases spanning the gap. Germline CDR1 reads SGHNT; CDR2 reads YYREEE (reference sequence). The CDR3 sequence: CASSFKNGLGDEQYF. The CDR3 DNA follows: TGTGCCAGCAGCTTTAAGAATGGCCTCGGGGACGAGCAGTACTTC.

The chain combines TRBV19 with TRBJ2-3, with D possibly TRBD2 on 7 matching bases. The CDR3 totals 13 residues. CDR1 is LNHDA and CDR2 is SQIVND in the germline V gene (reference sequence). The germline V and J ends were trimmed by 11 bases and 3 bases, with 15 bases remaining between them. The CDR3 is CAVRGAATDTQYF. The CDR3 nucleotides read TGTGCCGTTCGGGGGGCCGCAACAGATACGCAGTATTTT.

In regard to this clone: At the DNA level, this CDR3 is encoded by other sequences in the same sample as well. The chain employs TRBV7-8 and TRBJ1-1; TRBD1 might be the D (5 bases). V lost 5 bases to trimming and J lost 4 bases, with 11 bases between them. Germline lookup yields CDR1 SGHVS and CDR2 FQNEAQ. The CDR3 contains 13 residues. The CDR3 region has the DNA TGTGCCAGCAGCAAGGATAGGGGCACTGAAGCTTTCTTT. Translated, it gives CASSKDRGTEAFF.

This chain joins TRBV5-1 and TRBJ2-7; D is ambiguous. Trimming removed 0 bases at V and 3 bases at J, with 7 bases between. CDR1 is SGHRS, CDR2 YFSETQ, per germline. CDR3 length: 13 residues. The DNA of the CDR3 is TGCGCCAGCAGCTTGGGGGCCAGCTACGAGCAGTACTTC. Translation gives CASSLGASYEQYF. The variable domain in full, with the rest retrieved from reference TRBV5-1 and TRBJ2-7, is KAGVTQTPRYLIKTRGQQVTLSCSPISGHRSVSWYQQTPGQGLQFLFEYFSETQRNKGNFPGRFSGRQFSNSRSEMNVSTLELGDSALYLCASSLGASYEQYFGPGTRLTVT.